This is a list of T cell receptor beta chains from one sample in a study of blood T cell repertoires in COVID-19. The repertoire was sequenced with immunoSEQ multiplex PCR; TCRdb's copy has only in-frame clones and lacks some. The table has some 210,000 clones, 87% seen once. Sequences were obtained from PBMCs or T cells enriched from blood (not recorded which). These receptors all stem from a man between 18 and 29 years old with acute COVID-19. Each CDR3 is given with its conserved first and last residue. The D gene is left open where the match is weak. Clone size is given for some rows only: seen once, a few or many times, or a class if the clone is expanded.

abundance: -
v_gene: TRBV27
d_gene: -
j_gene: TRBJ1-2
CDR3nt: TGTGCCAGCAGCCCCTATCCCGGTAGTAACTATGGCTACACCTTC
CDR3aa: CASSPYPGSNYGYTF

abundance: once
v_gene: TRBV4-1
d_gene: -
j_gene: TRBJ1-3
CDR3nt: TGCGCCAGCAGCCTCCGGACACTCTCTGGAAACACCATATATTTT
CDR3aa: CASSLRTLSGNTIYF

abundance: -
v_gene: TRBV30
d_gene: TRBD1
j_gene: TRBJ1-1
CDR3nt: TGTGCCTGGAGTGTCGGACAGGGCGACACTGAAGCTTTCTTT
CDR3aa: CAWSVGQGDTEAFF

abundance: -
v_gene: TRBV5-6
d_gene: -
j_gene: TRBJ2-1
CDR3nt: TGTGCCAGCATTACTTCCCGGGACTCCTACAATGAGCAGTTCTTC
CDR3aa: CASITSRDSYNEQFF

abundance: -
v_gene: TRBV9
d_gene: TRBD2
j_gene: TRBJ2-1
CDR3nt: TGTGCCAGCAGCGTAGCGGGAGGGACTGACAATGAGCAGTTCTTC
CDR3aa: CASSVAGGTDNEQFF

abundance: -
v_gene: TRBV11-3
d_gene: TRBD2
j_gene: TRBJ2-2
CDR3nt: TGTGCCAGCAGCTATAGCGGGAGGGTCACCGGGGAGCTGTTTTTT
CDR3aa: CASSYSGRVTGELFF

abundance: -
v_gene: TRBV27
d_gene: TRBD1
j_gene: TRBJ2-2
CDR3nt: TGTGCCAGCACTAAGGGACAGGGCACCGGGGAGCTGTTTTTT
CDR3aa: CASTKGQGTGELFF

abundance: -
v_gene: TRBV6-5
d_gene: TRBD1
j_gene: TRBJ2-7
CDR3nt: TGTGCCAGCAGCGAGACAGGGATTCCTCGCGAGCAGTACTTC
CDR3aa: CASSETGIPREQYF

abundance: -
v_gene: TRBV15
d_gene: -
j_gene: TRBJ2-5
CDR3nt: TGTGCCACCAGCCTCGGAGGGCCAGAGACCCAGTACTTC
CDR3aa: CATSLGGPETQYF

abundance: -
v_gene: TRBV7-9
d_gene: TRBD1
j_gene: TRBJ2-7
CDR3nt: TGTGCCAGCAGCTTTGGGACAGGGGCCTACGAGCAGTACTTC
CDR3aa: CASSFGTGAYEQYF

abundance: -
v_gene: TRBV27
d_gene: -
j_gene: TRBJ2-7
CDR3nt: TGTGCCAGCAGTTTATCTGGAGGGCGCCACGAGCAGTACTTC
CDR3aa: CASSLSGGRHEQYF

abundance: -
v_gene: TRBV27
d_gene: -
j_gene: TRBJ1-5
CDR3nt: TGTGCCAGCAGTTTATCCAACAATCAGCCCCAGCATTTT
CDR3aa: CASSLSNNQPQHF

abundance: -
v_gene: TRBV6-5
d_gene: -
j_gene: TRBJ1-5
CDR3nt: TGTGCCAGCAGTTGGACAATTAATCAGCCCCAGCATTTT
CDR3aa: CASSWTINQPQHF

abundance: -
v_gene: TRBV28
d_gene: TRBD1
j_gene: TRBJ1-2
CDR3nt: TGTGCCAGCAGTACTCAAGTTGGACAGGTCAAAGGGGGTGGCTACACCTTC
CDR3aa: CASSTQVGQVKGGGYTF

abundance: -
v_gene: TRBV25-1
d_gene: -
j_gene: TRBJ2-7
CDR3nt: TGTGCCAGCAGTGAATACGGGTTCGGGGGAAAATACGAGCAGTACTTC
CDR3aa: CASSEYGFGGKYEQYF

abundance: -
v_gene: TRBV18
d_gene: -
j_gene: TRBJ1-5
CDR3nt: TGTGCCAGCTCACCTGGACAGCCCAATCAGCCCCAGCATTTT
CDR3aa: CASSPGQPNQPQHF

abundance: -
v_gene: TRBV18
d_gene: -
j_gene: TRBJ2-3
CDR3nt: TGTGCCAGCTCACCACCTGGGCGTAGCACAGATACGCAGTATTTT
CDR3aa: CASSPPGRSTDTQYF

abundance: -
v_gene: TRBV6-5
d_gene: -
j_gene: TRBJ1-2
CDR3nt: TGTGCCAGCAGTCGACAGGATCTCAGTGAGGGCTACACCTTC
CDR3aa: CASSRQDLSEGYTF

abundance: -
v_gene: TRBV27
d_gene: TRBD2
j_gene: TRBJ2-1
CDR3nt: TGTGCCAGCAGTTTCCAATACAGGGGGGGGACTAGCGGGAGCCCCTACAATGAGCAGTTCTTC
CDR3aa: CASSFQYRGGTSGSPYNEQFF

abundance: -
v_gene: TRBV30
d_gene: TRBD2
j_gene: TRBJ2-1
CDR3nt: TGCCATAAGCGGGAGGAGAGGGATGAGCAGTTCTTC
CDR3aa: CHKREERDEQFF

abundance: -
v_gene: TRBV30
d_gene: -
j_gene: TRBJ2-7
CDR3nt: TGTGCCTGCCGGGACAACTCCTACGAGCAGTACTTC
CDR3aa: CACRDNSYEQYF

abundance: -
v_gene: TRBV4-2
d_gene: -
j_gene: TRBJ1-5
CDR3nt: TGTGCCAGCAGCCCCCTTCTATCTAATCAGCCCCAGCATTTT
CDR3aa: CASSPLLSNQPQHF

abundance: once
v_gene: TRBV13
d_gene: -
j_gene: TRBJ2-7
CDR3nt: TGTGCCAGTTTTAAGCAGGGAAGCGAGCAGTACTTC
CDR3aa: CASFKQGSEQYF

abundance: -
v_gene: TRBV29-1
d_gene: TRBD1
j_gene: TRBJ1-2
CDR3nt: TGCAGCGTTGAATTGTTGAGGACAGGGGGTAACTATGGCTACACCTTC
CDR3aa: CSVELLRTGGNYGYTF

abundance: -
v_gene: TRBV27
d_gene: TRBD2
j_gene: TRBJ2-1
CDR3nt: TGTGCCAGCAGTTCACCTGCGGGAGGCTCCTACAATGAGCAGTTCTTC
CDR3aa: CASSSPAGGSYNEQFF

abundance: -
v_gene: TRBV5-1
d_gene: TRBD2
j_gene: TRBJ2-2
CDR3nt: TGCGCCAGCAGTCGGCTAGCGGGAGGGCCTGGGACCGGGGAGCTGTTTTTT
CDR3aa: CASSRLAGGPGTGELFF

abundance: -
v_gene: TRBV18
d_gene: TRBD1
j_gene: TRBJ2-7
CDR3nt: TGTGCCAGCTCACCAGAGACAGGGGGCGGTGAGCAGTACTTC
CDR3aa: CASSPETGGGEQYF

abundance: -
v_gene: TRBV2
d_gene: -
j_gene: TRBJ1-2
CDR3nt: TGTGCCAGCAGTGAAGGGGGGGGCTGGTATGGCTACACCTTC
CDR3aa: CASSEGGGWYGYTF

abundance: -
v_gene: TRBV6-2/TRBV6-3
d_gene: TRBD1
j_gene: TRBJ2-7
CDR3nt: TGTGCCAGCAGTGGGGACAGGGGGAATCCGTACGAGCAGTACTTC
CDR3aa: CASSGDRGNPYEQYF

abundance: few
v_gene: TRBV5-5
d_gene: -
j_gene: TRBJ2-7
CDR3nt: TGTGCCAGCAGCTTTTCGGCGGGAACTCGCTCCTACGAGCAGTACTTC
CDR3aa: CASSFSAGTRSYEQYF